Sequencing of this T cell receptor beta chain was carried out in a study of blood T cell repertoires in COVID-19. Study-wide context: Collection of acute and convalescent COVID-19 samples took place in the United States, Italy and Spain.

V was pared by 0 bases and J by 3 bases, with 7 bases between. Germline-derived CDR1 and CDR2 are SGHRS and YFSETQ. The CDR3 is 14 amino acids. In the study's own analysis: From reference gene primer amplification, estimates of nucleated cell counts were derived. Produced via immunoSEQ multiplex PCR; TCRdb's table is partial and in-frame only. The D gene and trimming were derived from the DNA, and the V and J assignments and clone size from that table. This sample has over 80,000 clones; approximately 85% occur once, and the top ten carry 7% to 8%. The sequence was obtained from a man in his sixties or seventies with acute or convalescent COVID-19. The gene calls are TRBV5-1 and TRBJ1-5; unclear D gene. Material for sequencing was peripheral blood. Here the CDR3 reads CASSLGQPNQPQHF. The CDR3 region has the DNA TGCGCCAGCAGCTTGGGACAACCCAATCAGCCCCAGCATTTT. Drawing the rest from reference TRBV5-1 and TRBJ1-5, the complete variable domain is KAGVTQTPRYLIKTRGQQVTLSCSPISGHRSVSWYQQTPGQGLQFLFEYFSETQRNKGNFPGRFSGRQFSNSRSEMNVSTLELGDSALYLCASSLGQPNQPQHFGDGTRLSIL.